This TCR beta chain was recovered during a study of blood T cell repertoires in COVID-19. Residents of 24 US areas, aged about 18 to 95 years, made up the participants. Recovery among Cohort 3 donors was established by two negative PCRs, clearance, or symptom resolution. V dropped 1 base and J dropped 5; count of bases not matched to a gene: 8. The germline CDR1 and CDR2 sequences are KGHDR and SFDVKD. There are 17 residues in the CDR3. Sequencing used immunoSEQ multiplex PCR; TCRdb keeps in-frame clones, though not all of them. The sample records about 410,000 clones, around 91% being singletons. The genes are TRBV24-1 and TRBJ2-5, with 11 bases identical to TRBD1. The sample comprised PBMCs or T cells enriched from blood (not recorded which). The clonotype originates from a man aged 18 to 30 who had recovered from COVID-19. CDR3 sequence: CATSDFKGQGASETQYF. The DNA for the CDR3 is TGTGCCACCAGTGATTTCAAAGGACAGGGGGCTTCGGAGACCCAGTACTTC.